One sample yielded the 28 T cell receptor beta chains listed below, sequenced in a study of glioma-infiltrating T cells. The iRepertoire nested amplicon-rescue multiplex PCR amplified TCR alpha and beta CDR3s from RNA. TCRdb ran MiXCR on the multiplex PCR reads and lists one entry per CDR3 protein. The sample includes under 150,000 distinct CDR3 sequences, around 23% of them seen just once. Source material: glioma tissue, nonneoplastic brain tissue, or PBMCs (not recorded which). These receptors were collected from a human donor with low-grade glioma or glioblastoma, undergoing nonglioma brain surgery, or in good health (not recorded which).

This chain uses TRBV20-1 with TRBJ2-1; tentatively, D is TRBD1 or TRBD2 (6 bases each). This CDR3 contains 15 residues. Per the germline V gene, CDR1 is DFQATT and CDR2 is SNEGSKA (reference sequence). This CDR3 reads CSVFATGRSYNEQFF. The CDR3 DNA is TGCAGCGTCTTCGCAACAGGGAGGTCCTACAATGAGCAGTTCTTC.

This sequence joins TRBV29-1 and TRBJ2-5; the D is unclear. The CDR3 loop spans 12 amino acids. With 2 bases removed from V and 3 bases from J, the gap between germline ends came to 7 bases. In germline, CDR1 is SQVTM, CDR2 ANQGSEA. The CDR3 sequence: CSVEYREETQYF. The CDR3 nucleotides are TGCAGCGTTGAATATAGGGAAGAGACCCAGTACTTC.

This clonotype was observed a few times. The chain joins TRBV28 to TRBJ2-7; tentatively, D is TRBD1 (6 bases). The CDR3 length is 12 residues. V was trimmed by 5 bases and J by 9 bases, leaving 14 bases between them. Germline CDR1 and CDR2: MDHEN and SYDVKM. In nucleotides, the CDR3 is TGTGCCAGCAGTGCTACAGGGTTCGCGCAGTACGTC. Translated: CASSATGFAQYV.

The CDR3 region is CASSYEQGPYYGYTF. The CDR3, as DNA: TGTGCCAGCAGTTACGAACAGGGGCCCTACTATGGCTACACCTTC. The chain combines TRBV6-6 with TRBJ1-2, with 7 bases fitting TRBD1. CDR1 is MNHNY, CDR2 SVGAGI, per germline (reference sequence). This CDR3 spans 15 amino acids. Trimming removed 2 bases from V and 3 bases from J; junction bases left unmatched: 6.

On this clonotype: This may come from a read error, since a much larger clone is one base off. The chain employs TRBV20-1 and TRBJ2-1; 7 bases align to TRBD1. The CDR3 has 13 residues. Per germline, CDR1 DFQATT and CDR2 SNEGSKA (reference sequence). CDR3 loop: CSARDGTVNERFF. In DNA, the CDR3 is TGCAGTGCTAGAGATGGGACAGTCAATGAGCGGTTCTTC.

This clonotype was detected a few times. CDR3 nucleotide sequence: TGTGCCAGCAGTTTGTTGGCAGGGGGCAGTACTGAAGCTTTCTTT. The encoded protein is CASSLLAGGSTEAFF. The chain employs TRBV12-3 or TRBV12-4 and TRBJ1-1; 8 bases line up with TRBD1. Losses at the gene ends were 3 bases for V and 5 bases for J; bases not matched to a gene: 8. The CDR3 runs to 15 residues.

This clonotype occurred many times. The chain employs TRBV28 and TRBJ2-1; D is perhaps TRBD1 or TRBD2 (6 bases each). With 3 bases removed from V and 9 bases from J, the gap between germline ends came to 21 bases. This CDR3 has 16 residues. Germline loops: CDR1 MDHEN, CDR2 SYDVKM. The CDR3 region has the DNA TGTGCCAGCAGTTTTGTCGCGCCCAATCGGGGGCGTGAGCAGTTCTTC. Its protein product is CASSFVAPNRGREQFF.

This clonotype appeared a few times. The chain employs TRBV5-4 and TRBJ1-5; D is uncertain. Germline CDR1 reads SGHNT; CDR2 reads YYREEE (reference sequence). V gave up 5 bases and J gave up 6 bases, with 15 bases separating them. CDR3 length equals 14 residues. The CDR3: CASSDGPTGQPQHF. DNA for the CDR3: TGTGCCAGCAGTGACGGCCCGACGGGTCAGCCCCAGCATTTT.

Only a few counts were recorded for this clonotype. This chain joins TRBV7-9 and TRBJ1-1; unclear D gene. Trimming stripped 7 bases from V and 3 bases from J, with 9 bases between. Germline CDR1 is SEHNR and CDR2 is FQNEAQ (reference sequence). The CDR3 is made up of 12 amino acids. CDR3: CASTRSYTEAFF. The CDR3 nucleotides read TGTGCCAGCACCCGGAGTTACACTGAAGCTTTCTTT.

About this clonotype: One end of the junction is discordant with germline, which a read error may explain. The chain recombines TRBV3-1 with TRBJ2-2, with D possibly being TRBD2 (6 bases). The germline V gene has CDR1 LGHDT and CDR2 YNNKEL (reference sequence). There are 15 residues in the CDR3. The chain's CDR3 is CAGSQESGVDGELFF. The CDR3 region has the DNA TGTGCCGGCAGCCAAGAATCGGGGGTGGACGGGGAGCTGTTTTTT. The full variable domain, in which reference TRBV3-1 and TRBJ2-2 provide the parts outside the CDR3, is DTAVSQTPKYLVTQMGNDKSIKCEQNLGHDTMYWYKQDSKKFLKIMFSYNNKELIINETVPNRFSPKSPDKAHLNLHINSLELGDSAVYFCAGSQESGVDGELFFGEGSRLTVL.

Worth noting for this clonotype: Germline is not matched at one junction end, which may reflect a read error. The rearrangement uses TRBV10-2 and TRBJ1-5, with TRBD1 as a possible D gene (5 bases). CDR3 length: 17 residues. CDR1 and CDR2 from the germline V gene are WSHSY and SAAADI. In DNA, the CDR3 is TGTGCCAGTAGGGACGCCCAGCCGGCCAGCCTCAATCAGCCCCAGCATTTT. It specifies CASRDAQPASLNQPQHF.

In this sample, this clonotype turned up a few times. The chain links TRBV24-1 to TRBJ2-1; 13 nucleotides match TRBD2. V lost 6 bases, J lost 7 bases, and 8 bases stayed unmatched. This CDR3 is built from 16 residues. Germline loops: CDR1 KGHDR, CDR2 SFDVKD. CDR3 in amino acids: CATSKNPGLAGNEQFF. The CDR3 bases are TGTGCCACCAGTAAAAATCCGGGACTAGCGGGGAATGAGCAGTTCTTC.

The chain links TRBV2 to TRBJ2-1, with TRBD1 matching 8 bases. CDR3 length: 15 residues. The germline V gene encodes CDR1 SNHLY and CDR2 FYNNEI. The V segment lost 9 bases and the J segment 7 bases; nucleotides outside the gene matches: 14. The CDR3 DNA reads as TGTGCCAGAGGCTCAGGGGGCTCGTCAAAGAATGAGCAGTTCTTC. This codes for CARGSGGSSKNEQFF.

J is TRBJ2-6 and V is TRBV7-3; no clear D gene. V lost 6 bases and J lost 0, with 9 bases in between. There are 15 residues in the CDR3. CDR1 SGHTA and CDR2 FQGTGA come from the germline V gene. Here the CDR3 DNA reads TGTGCCAGCAGACTTAGCCACTCTGGGGCCAACGTCCTGACTTTC. Translated, it gives CASRLSHSGANVLTF. Full variable domain (rest looked up from reference TRBV7-3 and TRBJ2-6): GAGVSQTPSNKVTEKGKYVELRCDPISGHTALYWYRQSLGQGPEFLIYFQGTGAADDSGLPNDRFFAVRPEGSVSTLKIQRTERGDSAVYLCASRLSHSGANVLTFGAGSRLTVL.

This clonotype was observed a handful of times. This rearrangement joins TRBV20-1 to TRBJ2-5; tentatively, D is TRBD1 or TRBD2 (5 bases each). The CDR3 sequence is 14 residues long. Trimming removed 7 bases from V and 4 bases from J, with 19 bases in between. CDR1 is DFQATT and CDR2 is SNEGSKA in the germline V gene (reference sequence). CDR3 in amino acids: CSVPRDGLRETQYF. The CDR3 DNA is TGCAGTGTCCCCAGGGACGGTCTTCGAGAGACCCAGTACTTC.

This clonotype was counted only a few times. J is TRBJ1-2 and V is TRBV20-1; perhaps TRBD1 as D (5 bases). Germline V gene lookup returns CDR1 DFQATT and CDR2 SNEGSKA (reference sequence). This CDR3 is built from 15 residues. V was trimmed by 5 bases and J by 5 bases, leaving 21 bases between them. CDR3 in amino acids: CSAPSNSGRRYGYTF. The CDR3 region has the DNA TGCAGTGCTCCTTCTAACTCGGGGCGGAGGTATGGCTACACCTTC.

This clonotype was seen repeatedly, ten times or more. The V gene is TRBV6-2 or TRBV6-3, the J gene TRBJ2-5; D remains unclear. The CDR3 is 15 amino acids. Per germline, CDR1 MNHEY and CDR2 SVGEGT. V gave up 3 bases and J gave up 2 bases, with 13 bases separating them. The CDR3 sequence: CASSYPDGSQETQYF. The DNA of the CDR3 is TGTGCCAGCAGTTATCCCGACGGCTCTCAAGAGACCCAGTACTTC.

Worth noting for this clonotype: One base away lies a much larger clone, so this may be a sequencing read error. The chain uses TRBV6-1 and TRBJ2-1; no clear D. The ends were cut back, 8 bases at V and 0 bases at J, with 11 bases in the middle. The germline gives CDR1 MNHNS, CDR2 SASEGT. The CDR3 length is 14 residues. The CDR3 here is CASGPAISYNEQFF. As DNA, the CDR3 is TGTGCCAGCGGGCCGGCGATCTCCTACAATGAGCAGTTCTTC.

Remarks on this clonotype: A much more abundant neighbour one base away suggests this may be a read error. CDR3 bases: TGTGCCAGCGCCCTAGGACACGGGACAGATACGCAGTATTTT. It yields the protein CASALGHGTDTQYF. The rearrangement uses TRBV12-3 or TRBV12-4 and TRBJ2-3; the D gene is possibly TRBD1 (5 bases). The CDR3 has 14 amino acids. Trimming removed 8 bases from V and 3 bases from J, with 15 bases in between.

The genes are TRBV7-2 and TRBJ2-3; D ambiguous. The CDR3 sequence is 14 residues long. Trimming stripped 1 base from V and 2 bases from J, with 7 bases between. The germline V gene has CDR1 SGHTA and CDR2 FQGNSA. The CDR3 DNA follows: TGTGCCAGCAGCTTAGTAGCAGACACAGATACGCAGTATTTT. Translation: CASSLVADTDTQYF.

This clonotype occurred many times. The chain couples TRBV27 to TRBJ2-7; 10 nucleotides agree with TRBD1. The CDR3 consists of 15 residues. The germline V gene has CDR1 MNHEY and CDR2 SMNVEV (reference sequence). V trimming: 6 bases; J trimming: 2 bases; junction bases outside the gene matches: 7. The DNA of the CDR3 is TGTGCCAGCAGCCCCCGGGACAGGGGCCCCTACGAGCAGTACGTC. This encodes CASSPRDRGPYEQYV.

This clonotype was counted between two and nine times. At one of its ends the junction is not consistent with the germline gene, which may arise from a read error. This rearrangement joins TRBV20-1 to TRBJ1-2; D uncertain. This CDR3 has 13 amino acids. In germline, CDR1 is DFQATT, CDR2 SNEGSKA (reference sequence). The DNA of the CDR3 is TGCAGTGCTAGAGACAATGCTAACTATGACTACACCTTC. It yields the protein CSARDNANYDYTF.

In this sample, this clonotype turned up once. The rearrangement uses TRBV30 and TRBJ1-1; TRBD1 is a possible D gene (5 bases). Trimming took off 4 bases at V and 3 bases at J, with 15 bases between the two ends. The length of the CDR3 is 14 residues. From germline, CDR1 is GTSNPN and CDR2 SVGIG (reference sequence). CDR3 DNA sequence: TGTGCCTGGAAAAACTACATGGGGGACACTGAAGCTTTCTTT. This encodes CAWKNYMGDTEAFF.

Regarding this clonotype: At one end, the junction sequence differs from germline, possibly due to a read error. V is TRBV10-1 and J is TRBJ2-5; 8 bases are shared with TRBD2. The CDR3 totals 13 residues. CDR1 is WNHNN and CDR2 is SYGVQD in the germline V gene (reference sequence). The CDR3 sequence is CASKSAGDEIQYF. CDR3 sequence (DNA): TGCGCCAGCAAGTCAGCGGGGGACGAGATCCAGTACTTC.

The chain links TRBV4-1 to TRBJ1-2; the D is unclear. From germline, CDR1 is MGHRA and CDR2 YSYEKL. The CDR3 loop spans 17 amino acids. V shed 0 bases and J shed 2 bases, with 16 bases lying between them. Written as DNA, the CDR3 is TGCGCCAGCAGCCAAGAGAAGGTGGCGACCCAGAACTATGGCTACACCTTC. Translating it yields CASSQEKVATQNYGYTF.

This clonotype was seen only a few times. J is TRBJ2-5 and V is TRBV28; 10 bases fit TRBD1. Trimming cost V 5 bases and J 5 bases; bases outside gene matches: 8. The CDR3 consists of 15 residues. Germline V gives CDR1 MDHEN, CDR2 SYDVKM. The CDR3 DNA follows: TGTGCCAGCAGTGCCCAGGGACAGGGGTATGAGACCCAGTACTTC. Residues: CASSAQGQGYETQYF.

This chain connects TRBV7-9 to TRBJ1-2; TRBD1 might be the D (5 bases). V dropped 5 bases and J dropped 2 bases, with 12 bases sitting between them. CDR1 is SEHNR and CDR2 is FQNEAQ in the germline V gene (reference sequence). This CDR3 spans 14 amino acids. The CDR3 sequence is CASSLNAGNYGYTF. The CDR3 region has the DNA TGTGCCAGCAGCCTCAATGCAGGGAACTATGGCTACACCTTC.

This clonotype was picked up a small number of times. The chain has TRBV2 and TRBJ1-5; TRBD1 might be the D (5 bases). The CDR3 has 14 residues. V lost 2 bases and J lost 6, with 11 bases in between. Germline assignment: CDR1 SNHLY and CDR2 FYNNEI. For the CDR3, the DNA is TGTGCCAGCAGTGAAATAAGGGGAGCTCAGCCCCAGCATTTT. It translates to CASSEIRGAQPQHF.